The 24 T cell receptor beta chains below come from one sample, sequenced in a study of T cell changes during pregnancy in multiple sclerosis. The data were produced by immunoSEQ multiplex PCR, yet TCRdb's version contains in-frame clones alone and is incomplete. The sample holds 57,000 or so clones; around 93% are singletons and the top ten take 3.5% to 4.5%. Source: peripheral blood, taken after pregnancy. These receptors all stem from a female donor in good health, enrolled as a control in a pregnancy study.

The chain is built from TRBV7-2 and TRBJ2-2; D may be TRBD2 (5 bases). Germline CDR1 is SGHTA and CDR2 is FQGNSA. There are 12 residues in the CDR3. The V end lost 5 bases, the J end lost 7 bases, and 8 bases lay between the germline ends. CDR3 in amino acids: CASSLLGGELFF. In DNA form, the CDR3 reads TGTGCCAGCAGCCTACTAGGCGGGGAGCTGTTTTTT.

This clone was seen just once. CDR3 region: CASSVASRGPTEAFF. DNA for the CDR3: TGTGCCAGCAGCGTAGCCTCGCGGGGGCCCACTGAAGCTTTCTTT. The chain is built from TRBV9 and TRBJ1-1; D is possibly TRBD1 (6 bases). V lost 0 bases, J lost 4 bases, and 13 bases lay in between. This CDR3 contains 15 residues. Per the germline V gene, CDR1 is SGDLS and CDR2 is YYNGEE. The full variable domain, rest sourced from reference TRBV9 and TRBJ1-1, is DSGVTQTPKHLITATGQRVTLRCSPRSGDLSVYWYQQSLDQGLQFLIQYYNGEERAKGNILERFSAQQFPDLHSELNLSSLELGDSALYFCASSVASRGPTEAFFGQGTRLTVV.

This clone has just a few counts. This chain uses TRBV2 with TRBJ2-3; 13 nucleotides match TRBD2. Trimming cost V 6 bases and J 6 bases; bases outside gene matches: 9. The CDR3 has 16 residues. Germline assignment: CDR1 SNHLY and CDR2 FYNNEI. The CDR3 bases are TGTGCCAGCAGGGCTACTAGCGGGAGGGGGGCCGATACGCAGTATTTT. The encoded protein is CASRATSGRGADTQYF.

This clone was detected only once. The J gene is TRBJ2-7, the V gene TRBV28, with D possibly matching TRBD1 (6 bases). Trimming removed 7 bases from V and 8 bases from J, with 12 bases in between. The CDR3 sequence is 11 residues long. Per germline, CDR1 MDHEN and CDR2 SYDVKM. CDR3 nucleotide sequence: TGTGCCAGCACCTCACAGGGACAGCAGTACTTC. Amino acids: CASTSQGQQYF.

The chain is built from TRBV9 and TRBJ1-3; D gene uncertain. Germline-derived CDR1 and CDR2 are SGDLS and YYNGEE. Trimming cost V 4 bases and J 1 base, with 15 bases left between them. There are 16 residues in the CDR3. CDR3 sequence: CASSINPRESGNTIYF. In nucleotides, the CDR3 is TGTGCCAGCAGCATAAACCCCCGAGAATCTGGAAACACCATATATTTT.

The chain is built from TRBV6-5 and TRBJ1-6; D possibly corresponds to TRBD1 (5 bases). Germline assignment: CDR1 MNHEY and CDR2 SVGAGI. This CDR3 contains 14 residues. Trimming took 7 bases from V and 10 from J, leaving 17 bases between them. The CDR3 loop is CASTTRGSNSPLHF. The CDR3 DNA follows: TGTGCCAGCACCACGCGGGGGTCCAACTCACCCCTCCACTTT.

The V call is TRBV11-1, the J call TRBJ1-1; maybe TRBD1 (5 bases). Germline values: CDR1 SGHAT, CDR2 FQDESV (reference sequence). The CDR3 contains 17 residues. The germline V and J ends were trimmed by 5 bases and 3 bases, with 22 bases remaining between them. Here the CDR3 reads CASSRRGGESVDTEAFF. In nucleotides, the CDR3 is TGTGCCAGCAGCCGAAGGGGAGGGGAGAGCGTGGACACTGAAGCTTTCTTT.

The chain is built from TRBV4-1 and TRBJ2-7, with 9 bases fitting TRBD1. Germline CDR1 and CDR2: MGHRA and YSYEKL. V dropped 7 bases and J dropped 3; count of bases not matched to a gene: 10. The CDR3 contains 15 residues. CDR3 in DNA: TGCGCCAGCAAAACCAACCGGGACAGGGACTACGAGCAGTACTTC. Translation gives CASKTNRDRDYEQYF.

The chain is built from TRBV10-2 and TRBJ1-2, with 10 bases identical to TRBD1. Trimming took 8 bases from V and 7 from J; bases not matched to a gene: 7. This CDR3 spans 13 amino acids. Germline lookup yields CDR1 WSHSY and CDR2 SAAADI. CDR3 coding DNA: TGCGCCAGCTCAGGACAGGGGGATGGTGGCTACACCTTC. This codes for CASSGQGDGGYTF.

V is TRBV2 and J is TRBJ1-2; D is uncertain. Germline V CDR1 and CDR2: SNHLY, FYNNEI. V shed 10 bases and J shed 8 bases, with 14 bases lying between them. The CDR3 totals 11 residues. The CDR3 loop reads CATRWASGYTF. CDR3 DNA sequence: TGTGCCACTCGATGGGCCTCCGGCTACACCTTC.

This clone was picked up one time. The J gene is TRBJ2-1, the V gene TRBV12-5, with 12 bases fitting TRBD2. V shed 1 base and J 12 bases; nucleotides not matched to a gene: 7. CDR1 and CDR2 from the germline V gene are LGHNT and FRNRAP. The CDR3 has 15 residues. CDR3 DNA sequence: TGTGCTAGTGGTTTGGAGGCTAGCGGGGGGGCCGGGCAGTTCTTC. Protein: CASGLEASGGAGQFF.

The chain has TRBV11-3 and TRBJ2-7; maybe TRBD1 (6 bases). The CDR3 spans 13 residues. V was cut by 4 bases and J by 5 bases, with 12 bases left in between. Germline CDR1 is SGHNT and CDR2 is YENEEA. The CDR3 DNA follows: TGTGCCAGCAGCTCGGGACAAACACACGAGCAGTACTTC. Amino acids: CASSSGQTHEQYF.

The CDR3 protein is CASSLGQGHYGYTF. As DNA, the CDR3 is TGTGCCAGCAGTTTAGGACAGGGGCACTATGGCTACACCTTC. The V call is TRBV28, the J call TRBJ1-2; 9 bases map to TRBD1. V lost 2 bases to trimming and J lost 3 bases; unmatched junction nucleotides: 1. Germline V gene lookup returns CDR1 MDHEN and CDR2 SYDVKM. The CDR3 has 14 amino acids.

This chain links TRBV10-3 with TRBJ1-2, with a tentative D call TRBD1 (5 bases). Germline V gives CDR1 ENHRY, CDR2 SYGVKD. V dropped 9 bases and J dropped 6 bases, with 14 bases sitting between them. The CDR3 is made up of 12 amino acids. This chain's CDR3 is CAITRGENGYTF. The CDR3 coding sequence is TGTGCCATTACGCGGGGGGAAAATGGCTACACCTTC.

The chain employs TRBV28 and TRBJ1-2, with 7 bases aligning to TRBD1. The germline V gene encodes CDR1 MDHEN and CDR2 SYDVKM. J lost 4 bases, V lost 6 bases, and 8 bases had no gene match. This CDR3 spans 14 amino acids. As DNA, the CDR3 is TGTGCCAGCAGCCCCGCCGGGACAGCCTATGGCTACACCTTC. Its protein is CASSPAGTAYGYTF.

The chain combines TRBV27 with TRBJ2-1; D unresolved. The CDR3 sequence is 16 residues long. Germline loops: CDR1 MNHEY, CDR2 SMNVEV (reference sequence). Deletions cut 2 bases from V and 0 bases from J, with 11 bases between. CDR3 amino acids: CASSLNPVPSYNEQFF. The CDR3 DNA sequence: TGTGCCAGCAGTTTAAATCCGGTGCCCTCCTACAATGAGCAGTTCTTC.

CDR3: CASSEQGSGNTIYF. The CDR3 DNA sequence: TGTGCCAGCAGCGAACAGGGATCCGGAAACACCATATATTTT. The V call is TRBV6-1, the J call TRBJ1-3, with D perhaps matching TRBD1 (6 bases). The CDR3 spans 14 residues. V lost 6 bases, J lost 4 bases, and 13 bases lay in between. Germline V lookup: CDR1 MNHNS, CDR2 SASEGT.

The V gene is TRBV19, the J gene TRBJ2-7, with TRBD1 matching over 10 bases. This CDR3 has 17 amino acids. Germline CDR1 LNHDA, CDR2 SQIVND (reference sequence). The trim removed 8 bases at V and 2 bases at J, leaving 15 bases unmatched. The DNA of the CDR3 is TGTGCCAGTCAACCGGGACAGGGGCGAATTTCCCCCTACGAGCAGTACTTC. Amino acids: CASQPGQGRISPYEQYF.

In this sample, this clone turned up a few times. The chain carries TRBV29-1 and TRBJ1-1, with D uncertain. Germline V gene lookup returns CDR1 SQVTM and CDR2 ANQGSEA. Trimming took 7 bases from V and 5 from J, leaving 11 bases between them. The CDR3 runs to 11 residues. This CDR3 is CSAGRSTEAFF. The CDR3 DNA reads as TGCAGCGCTGGGCGTTCAACTGAAGCTTTCTTT.

The table lists this clone with a few counts. The chain joins TRBV19 to TRBJ1-4, with 9 bases lining up with TRBD1. CDR1 is LNHDA, CDR2 SQIVND, per germline (reference sequence). The CDR3 loop spans 15 amino acids. Trimming at V came to 6 bases and at J to 6 bases, leaving 8 bases not matched to a gene. CDR3 sequence (DNA): TGTGCCAGTAGCCGCCTTGGACAGGGGTATGAAAAACTGTTTTTT. Translated, it gives CASSRLGQGYEKLFF.

The chain is built from TRBV11-2 and TRBJ2-7; possible D gene TRBD1, 6 bases. This CDR3 is built from 14 residues. Germline V CDR1 and CDR2: SGHAT, FQNNGV. With 5 bases removed from V and 6 bases from J, the gap between germline ends came to 17 bases. In nucleotides, the CDR3 is TGTGCCAGCAGCCAGGGACACTCAGAGGTCGAGCAGTACTTC. Translation: CASSQGHSEVEQYF.

The rearrangement uses TRBV11-2 and TRBJ1-1; D possibly corresponds to TRBD1 (6 bases). The V end lost 0 bases, the J end lost 6 bases, and 11 bases lay between the germline ends. Germline V gives CDR1 SGHAT, CDR2 FQNNGV. This CDR3 has 14 amino acids. The CDR3 region is CASSLDGGAPEAFF. The CDR3 DNA reads TGTGCCAGCAGCTTAGATGGGGGGGCCCCTGAAGCTTTCTTT.

V and J are TRBV2 and TRBJ2-3, with TRBD1 matching 7 bases. Germline loops: CDR1 SNHLY, CDR2 FYNNEI. There are 13 residues in the CDR3. J gave up 4 bases and V 5 bases, and 3 bases lay outside the gene matches. The CDR3 DNA sequence: TGTGCCAGCAGTAGACAGGGTCCAGATACGCAGTATTTT. This sequence encodes CASSRQGPDTQYF.

V usage is TRBV7-2 and J usage is TRBJ2-1; 13 nucleotides align to TRBD2. CDR1 SGHTA and CDR2 FQGNSA come from the germline V gene. The CDR3 extends over 16 amino acids. The V segment lost 1 base and the J segment 6 bases; nucleotides outside the gene matches: 3. In nucleotides, the CDR3 is TGTGCCAGCAGCTTAGTTAGGACTAGCGGGAGCAATGAGCAGTTCTTC. Encoded protein: CASSLVRTSGSNEQFF.